Given below is one TCR beta chain in context. Its antigen is undetermined. The data belong to a study of early T cells in non-severe SARS-CoV-2 infection. Study in general: Unsorted whole blood bulk RNA was sequenced, with unpaired chains. Broader study findings: Reliance on VDJdb matching favored anti-spike CD8 responses; private and CD4 specificities were missed.

CDR3 length equals 18 residues. The V gene end was trimmed by 5 bases and the J gene end by 4 bases; junction bases not matched to a gene: 16. Germline CDR1 and CDR2: SGHAT and FQNNGV. Unique molecular identifiers (one per individual cDNA molecule) were attached. TCRdb itself ran the 5' RACE reads through MiXCR, one entry per CDR3 protein. The table shows 70,000 or so distinct CDR3 sequences, with roughly a tenth occurring only once. This clonotype originated in an adult who was a healthcare worker with PCR-confirmed SARS-CoV-2 infection or an uninfected control (not recorded which). Source material: whole blood. The chain has TRBV11-2 and TRBJ2-1; TRBD2 matches at 8 bases. The CDR3 loop reads CASSQQWVREGLYNEQFF. For the CDR3, the DNA is TGTGCCAGCAGCCAGCAGTGGGTCCGGGAGGGCCTTTACAATGAGCAGTTCTTC.